The rows below give T cell receptor beta chains drawn from one sample of a study of blood T cell repertoires in COVID-19. This table comes from immunoSEQ multiplex PCR, and its TCRdb copy is limited to in-frame clones, with some not included. This sample has more than 300,000 clones; 90% to 95% occur once, and the top ten carry around 3.9%. What was sequenced was PBMCs or T cells enriched from blood (not recorded which). Receptor source: a young woman who had been exposed to COVID-19. CDR3s include the opening cysteine and the closing phenylalanine or tryptophan. A D gene is named only where the DNA matches it firmly. Where a row states a size, it is once, few, many or the class of an expanded clone; other rows omit it.

clone size: NA; J gene: TRBJ2-7; V gene: TRBV5-1; D gene: NA; CDR3 DNA: TGCGCCAGCAGGCCAGGGCATAGTCGGGACGAGCAGTACTTC; CDR3 protein: CASRPGHSRDEQYF
clone size: NA; J gene: TRBJ1-1; V gene: TRBV5-1; D gene: NA; CDR3 DNA: TGCGCCAGCAGCTTTCGTCGAGGCACTGAAGCTTTCTTT; CDR3 protein: CASSFRRGTEAFF
clone size: NA; J gene: TRBJ2-2; V gene: TRBV5-8; D gene: TRBD2; CDR3 DNA: TGTGCCAGCAGCTTCTCAGCGGGGCTCACCGGGGAGCTGTTTTTT; CDR3 protein: CASSFSAGLTGELFF
clone size: few; J gene: TRBJ1-1; V gene: TRBV2; D gene: NA; CDR3 DNA: TGTGCCAGCAGTGTCGAGGACACTGAAGCTTTCTTT; CDR3 protein: CASSVEDTEAFF
clone size: NA; J gene: TRBJ1-2; V gene: TRBV5-1; D gene: TRBD1; CDR3 DNA: TGCGCCAGCAGCCCACAGGGGGCCGATGGCTACACCTTC; CDR3 protein: CASSPQGADGYTF
clone size: NA; J gene: TRBJ2-6; V gene: TRBV14; D gene: TRBD1; CDR3 DNA: TGTGCCAGCAGCCAAGCGCAGGGGGCGCCTGGGGCCAACGTCCTGACTTTC; CDR3 protein: CASSQAQGAPGANVLTF
clone size: NA; J gene: TRBJ2-1; V gene: TRBV12-1; D gene: NA; CDR3 DNA: TGTGCCAGCAGCGGACACGGACTAGCGGGGGTGAGCTCCTACAATGAGCAGTTCTTC; CDR3 protein: CASSGHGLAGVSSYNEQFF
clone size: NA; J gene: TRBJ2-2; V gene: TRBV4-1; D gene: NA; CDR3 DNA: TGCGCCAGCAGCCAAGATCCAGTCGCCGGGGAGCTGTTTTTT; CDR3 protein: CASSQDPVAGELFF
clone size: NA; J gene: TRBJ1-2; V gene: TRBV6-5; D gene: NA; CDR3 DNA: TGTGCCAGCACCGACTCAGGGTACTCTGGCTACACCTTC; CDR3 protein: CASTDSGYSGYTF
clone size: NA; J gene: TRBJ2-5; V gene: TRBV18; D gene: TRBD1; CDR3 DNA: TGTGCCAGCTCACCCAAAGACAGGGGGACCCAGTACTTC; CDR3 protein: CASSPKDRGTQYF
clone size: NA; J gene: TRBJ1-4; V gene: TRBV4-1; D gene: TRBD1; CDR3 DNA: TGCGCCAGCAGCCAAGATGGGAGACAGGGGAATAATGAAAAACTGTTTTTT; CDR3 protein: CASSQDGRQGNNEKLFF
clone size: NA; J gene: TRBJ1-1; V gene: TRBV19; D gene: NA; CDR3 DNA: TGTGCCAGTGATATGGGGCTATACATGAACACTGAAGCTTTCTTT; CDR3 protein: CASDMGLYMNTEAFF
clone size: NA; J gene: TRBJ2-2; V gene: TRBV6-5; D gene: TRBD2; CDR3 DNA: TGTGCCAGCAGTTATTGGGGGGGTGACACCGGGGAGCTGTTTTTT; CDR3 protein: CASSYWGGDTGELFF
clone size: NA; J gene: TRBJ1-1; V gene: TRBV29-1; D gene: TRBD1; CDR3 DNA: TGCAGCGGGGGGACAGGTGGAGCCCAAGCTTTCTTT; CDR3 protein: CSGGTGGAQAFF
clone size: NA; J gene: TRBJ1-2; V gene: TRBV6-1; D gene: TRBD1; CDR3 DNA: TGTGCCAGCAGTGAATTTGGGACAGAATATGGCTACACCTTC; CDR3 protein: CASSEFGTEYGYTF
clone size: NA; J gene: TRBJ2-5; V gene: TRBV7-9; D gene: NA; CDR3 DNA: TGTGCCAGCAGCTTACAAGGGGTTTGGGAGACCCAGTACTTC; CDR3 protein: CASSLQGVWETQYF